The clone carrying this T cell receptor (beta chain) was seen once. V was shortened by 2 bases and J by 6 bases, with 11 bases between the two germline ends. There are 15 residues in the CDR3. Germline lookup yields CDR1 MGHRA and CDR2 YSYEKL. Ages ranged from about 18 to 89 years, with residence in about 23 US areas. The data are from a study of blood T cell repertoires in COVID-19. TCRdb's copy holds only in-frame clones and misses some; the assay was immunoSEQ multiplex PCR. The sample consists of 310,000 or so clones, 87% of them appearing once. The clonotype originates from a woman younger than 30 who had recovered from COVID-19. The chain is built from TRBV4-1 and TRBJ1-6; D not certain. Source material: PBMCs or T cells enriched from blood (not recorded which). The CDR3 reads CASSQPGEGNSPLHF. In DNA, the CDR3 is TGCGCCAGCAGCCAACCAGGAGAGGGTAATTCACCCCTCCACTTT.